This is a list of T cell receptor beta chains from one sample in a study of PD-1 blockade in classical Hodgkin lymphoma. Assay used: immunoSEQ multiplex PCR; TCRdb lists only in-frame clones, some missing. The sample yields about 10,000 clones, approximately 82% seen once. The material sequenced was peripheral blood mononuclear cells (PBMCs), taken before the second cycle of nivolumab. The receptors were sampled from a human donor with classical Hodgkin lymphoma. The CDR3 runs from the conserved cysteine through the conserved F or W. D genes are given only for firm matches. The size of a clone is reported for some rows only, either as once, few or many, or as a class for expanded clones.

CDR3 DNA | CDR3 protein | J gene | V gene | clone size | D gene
TGCGCCAGCAGCCAAGATAACAGTAATGAAAAACTGTTTTTT | CASSQDNSNEKLFF | TRBJ1-4 | TRBV4-3 | NA | NA
TGTGCCAGCAGCCCGGGAAGCGGGAGTTGGGAGACCCAGTACTTC | CASSPGSGSWETQYF | TRBJ2-5 | TRBV7-6 | NA | TRBD2
TGTGCCACGGAACTGGAGGGAGACGAGCAGTACTTC | CATELEGDEQYF | TRBJ2-7 | TRBV27 | NA | NA
TGCGCCAGCAGCATGGGACTAGCGGGAGCAGAGACCCAGTACTTC | CASSMGLAGAETQYF | TRBJ2-5 | TRBV5-1 | NA | TRBD2
TGTGCCAGCAGATCCACCCTAGCGGGAGGGCCTTACCAAGAGACCCAGTACTTC | CASRSTLAGGPYQETQYF | TRBJ2-5 | TRBV6-4 | once | TRBD2
TGTGCCAGCAGTTTATCCGGATATGGCTACACCTTC | CASSLSGYGYTF | TRBJ1-2 | TRBV28 | once | NA
TGCGCCAGCAGCCAAGTTAATTTAGGGGAAGAGACCCAGTACTTC | CASSQVNLGEETQYF | TRBJ2-5 | TRBV4-1 | NA | NA
TGTGCCAGCAGTGAAGCACTAGCGGGATATTCCTACGAGCAGTACTTC | CASSEALAGYSYEQYF | TRBJ2-7 | TRBV6-1 | NA | TRBD2
TGTGCCAGCAGTTTTCGGTTAGCGGGAGGGGAAGATACGCAGTATTTT | CASSFRLAGGEDTQYF | TRBJ2-3 | TRBV28 | NA | TRBD2
TGTGCCAGCAGCTTAGCGCTACCGGGACAGGGCTATGGCTACACCTTC | CASSLALPGQGYGYTF | TRBJ1-2 | TRBV7-2 | NA | TRBD1
TGTGCCACTGACCAGAGGGACGGTCGCTACGAGCAGTACTTC | CATDQRDGRYEQYF | TRBJ2-7 | TRBV6-1 | NA | NA
TGTGCCATCAGTGGGAACCGGGCCATGTACGAGCAGTACTTC | CAISGNRAMYEQYF | TRBJ2-7 | TRBV10-3 | NA | NA
TGCGCCAGCAGCTTGGAGGCTAGCGGGAGCGATACGCAGTATTTT | CASSLEASGSDTQYF | TRBJ2-3 | TRBV5-1 | medium-sized | TRBD2
TGTGCCACCAGCGCGCCGGGAGGCCCTGGAACCTACGAGCAGTACTTC | CATSAPGGPGTYEQYF | TRBJ2-7 | TRBV15 | NA | TRBD2
TGTGCCAGTTCAGGTCCCCACTACGAGCAGTACTTC | CASSGPHYEQYF | TRBJ2-7 | TRBV6-5 | NA | NA
TGTGCCAGCAGTGAGCGGGGGGCCTACGAGCAGTACTTC | CASSERGAYEQYF | TRBJ2-7 | TRBV2 | NA | TRBD2
TGCGCCAGCAGCCAAGATTACCCGGTCGGCCAGTACTTC | CASSQDYPVGQYF | TRBJ2-5 | TRBV4-1 | NA | NA
TGTGCCAGCAGTGCCCTAGCGGGAGGGCTCTACAATGAGCAGTTCTTC | CASSALAGGLYNEQFF | TRBJ2-1 | TRBV6-1 | NA | TRBD2
TGTGCCAGCAGCACTCAACAGGGAACTGGAAACACCATATATTTT | CASSTQQGTGNTIYF | TRBJ1-3 | TRBV7-2 | once | NA
TGCGCCAGCAGCTTGGTAGGGGAGGAGACCCAGTACTTC | CASSLVGEETQYF | TRBJ2-5 | TRBV5-1 | NA | NA
TGTGCCAGCAGCCCGTATTCAGGCAATGAGCAGTTCTTC | CASSPYSGNEQFF | TRBJ2-1 | TRBV9 | NA | NA
TGCGCCAGCAGCAATCCCCAAGGGGGCAATGAGCAGTTCTTC | CASSNPQGGNEQFF | TRBJ2-1 | TRBV5-1 | NA | NA
TGTGCCAGTAGTATAGATGCTGCTGCGATTAATGAAAAACTGTTTTTT | CASSIDAAAINEKLFF | TRBJ1-4 | TRBV19 | NA | NA
TGTGCCAGCGGAGCTGGAGATTCCTACGGGCAGTACTTC | CASGAGDSYGQYF | TRBJ2-7 | TRBV7-9 | NA | NA
TGTGCCAGCAATCCGGTGGCGAGTACAGATACGCAGTATTTT | CASNPVASTDTQYF | TRBJ2-3 | TRBV27 | NA | NA
TGTGCCAGCAGTTCCCCCGAACGGAGGAACACTGAAGCTTTCTTT | CASSSPERRNTEAFF | TRBJ1-1 | TRBV28 | NA | NA
TGTGCCGCCCACAGGGCACCCAATGAAAAACTGTTTTTT | CAAHRAPNEKLFF | TRBJ1-4 | TRBV6-1 | NA | NA
TGCGCCAGCATAGGGGGGCAAACTGAAGCTTTCTTT | CASIGGQTEAFF | TRBJ1-1 | TRBV10-2 | few | NA
TGCAGCGTTAAAGAAACTACCGGGACAGGGCAAAATACGCAGTATTTT | CSVKETTGTGQNTQYF | TRBJ2-3 | TRBV29-1 | NA | TRBD1
TGTGCCAGCAGCTTGGGTGGGACTAGTGGCACAGATACGCAGTATTTT | CASSLGGTSGTDTQYF | TRBJ2-3 | TRBV5-6 | NA | TRBD2
TGCGCCAGCAGTCCAACCGTTGCCGCGAACACCGGGGAGCTGTTTTTT | CASSPTVAANTGELFF | TRBJ2-2 | TRBV10-1 | NA | NA
TGTGCCAGCAGCTCTCGGGGGCAATCCCAAGAGACCCAGTACTTC | CASSSRGQSQETQYF | TRBJ2-5 | TRBV7-9 | NA | NA
TGTGCCAGCATCAGACAGGCCGGAGGTTCACCCCTCCACTTT | CASIRQAGGSPLHF | TRBJ1-6 | TRBV28 | NA | NA
TGTGCCAGCAGCCCGCGGGATTTCGGGGAGCTGTTTTTT | CASSPRDFGELFF | TRBJ2-2 | TRBV11-1 | once | NA
TGCGCCAGCAGCCAGGACAAATGGGGTAGCGTATATACGCAGTATTTT | CASSQDKWGSVYTQYF | TRBJ2-3 | TRBV4-3 | NA | NA
TGCAGTGCTAGAGGGGGACCAGTAGGTTTCTTC | CSARGGPVGFF | TRBJ2-1 | TRBV20-1 | NA | NA
TGTGCCAGCAGGGCCCCGGGCACAGATACGCAGTATTTT | CASRAPGTDTQYF | TRBJ2-3 | TRBV6-5 | once | NA
TGTGCCAGCAGCTTGAGGTTGGGGGCGATCAATGAGCAGTTCTTC | CASSLRLGAINEQFF | TRBJ2-1 | TRBV5-4 | NA | NA
TGTGCCAGCAGCCCGCAGGGAGGTGGAGGCTACGAGCAGTACTTC | CASSPQGGGGYEQYF | TRBJ2-7 | TRBV7-2 | NA | NA
TGTGCCAGCAGCCAAGAAACAGGGGTAGCTGAGCAGTTCTTC | CASSQETGVAEQFF | TRBJ2-1 | TRBV14 | NA | TRBD1
TGTGCCAGCAGTTCCGGAGTATATGGCTACACCTTC | CASSSGVYGYTF | TRBJ1-2 | TRBV6-5 | NA | NA